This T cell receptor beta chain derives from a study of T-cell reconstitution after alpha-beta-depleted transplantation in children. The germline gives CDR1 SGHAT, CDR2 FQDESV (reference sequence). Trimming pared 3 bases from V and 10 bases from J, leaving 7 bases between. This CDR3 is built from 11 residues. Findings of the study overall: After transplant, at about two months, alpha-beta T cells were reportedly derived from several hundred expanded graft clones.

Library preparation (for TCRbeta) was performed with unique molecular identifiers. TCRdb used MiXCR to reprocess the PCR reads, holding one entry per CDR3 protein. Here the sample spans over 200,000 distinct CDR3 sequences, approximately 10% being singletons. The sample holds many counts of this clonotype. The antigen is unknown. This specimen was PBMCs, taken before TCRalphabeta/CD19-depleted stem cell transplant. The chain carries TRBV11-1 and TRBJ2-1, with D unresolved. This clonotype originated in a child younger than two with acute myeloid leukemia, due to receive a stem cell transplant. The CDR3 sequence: CASSFSSEQFF. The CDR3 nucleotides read TGTGCCAGCAGCTTCAGTTCCGAGCAGTTCTTC.